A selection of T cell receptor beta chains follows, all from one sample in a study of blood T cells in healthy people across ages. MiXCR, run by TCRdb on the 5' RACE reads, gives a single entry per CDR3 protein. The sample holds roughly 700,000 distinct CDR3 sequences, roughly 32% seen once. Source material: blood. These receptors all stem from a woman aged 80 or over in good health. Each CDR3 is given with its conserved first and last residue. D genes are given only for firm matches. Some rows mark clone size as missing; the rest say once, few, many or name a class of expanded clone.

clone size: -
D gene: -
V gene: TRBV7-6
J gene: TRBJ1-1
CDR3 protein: CASSLGGRAEAFF
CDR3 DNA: TGTGCCAGCAGCTTAGGGGGGCGGGCTGAAGCTTTCTTT

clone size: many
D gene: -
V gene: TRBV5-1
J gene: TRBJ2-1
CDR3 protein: CASSPGWGADHNEQFF
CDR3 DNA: TGCGCCAGCAGCCCCGGATGGGGGGCAGACCACAATGAGCAGTTCTTC

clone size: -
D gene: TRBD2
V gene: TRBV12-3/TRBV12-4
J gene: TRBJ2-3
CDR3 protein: CASSPSGVTADTQYF
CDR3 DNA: TGTGCCAGCAGCCCTAGCGGAGTAACAGCAGATACGCAGTATTTT

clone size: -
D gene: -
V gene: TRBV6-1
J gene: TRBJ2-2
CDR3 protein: CAISWGGAGTGELFF
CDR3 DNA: TGTGCCATCTCCTGGGGCGGGGCCGGCACCGGGGAGCTGTTTTTT

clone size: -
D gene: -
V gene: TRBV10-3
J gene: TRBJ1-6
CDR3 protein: CATTNRPEGNSPLHF
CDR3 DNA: TGTGCCACCACCAACCGACCCGAGGGGAATTCACCCCTCCACTTT

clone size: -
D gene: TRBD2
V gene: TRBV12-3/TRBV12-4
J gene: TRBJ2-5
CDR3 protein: CASSLSSGNQETQYF
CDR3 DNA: TGTGCCAGCAGTTTATCCAGCGGGAACCAAGAGACCCAGTACTTC

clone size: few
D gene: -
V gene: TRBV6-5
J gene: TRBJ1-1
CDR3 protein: CASSRQTGHTEAFF
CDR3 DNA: TGTGCCAGCAGTAGACAAACGGGCCACACTGAAGCTTTCTTT

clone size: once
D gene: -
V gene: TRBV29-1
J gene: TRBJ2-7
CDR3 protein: CSVGGQVPYEQYF
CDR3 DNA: TGCAGCGTTGGAGGGCAGGTCCCTTACGAGCAGTACTTC

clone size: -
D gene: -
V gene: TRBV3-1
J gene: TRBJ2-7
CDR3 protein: CASSQTGPSDEQYF
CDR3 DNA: TGTGCCAGCAGCCAAACAGGGCCCAGCGACGAGCAGTACTTC

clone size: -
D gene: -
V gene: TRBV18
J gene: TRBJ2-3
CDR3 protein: CASSLIRDLSTDTQYF
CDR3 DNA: TGTGCCAGCTCACTGATCCGGGACTTGAGCACAGATACGCAGTATTTT

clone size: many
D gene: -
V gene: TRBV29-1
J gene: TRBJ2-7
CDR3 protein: CSVLDSSYERYF
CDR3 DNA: TGCAGCGTCCTGGACAGCTCCTACGAGCGGTACTTC

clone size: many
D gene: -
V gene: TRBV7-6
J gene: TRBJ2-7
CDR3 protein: CASSNKQGGEQYF
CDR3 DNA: TGTGCCAGCAGTAACAAGCAGGGGGGCGAGCAGTACTTC

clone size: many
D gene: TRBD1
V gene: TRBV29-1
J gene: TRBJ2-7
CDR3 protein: CSVEGRTGGFNEQYF
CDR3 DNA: TGCAGCGTTGAAGGAAGGACAGGGGGGTTCAACGAGCAGTACTTC

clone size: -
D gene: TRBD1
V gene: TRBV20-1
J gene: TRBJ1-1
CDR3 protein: CSAPGDRVGTEAFF
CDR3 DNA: TGCAGTGCACCCGGGGACAGGGTGGGCACTGAAGCTTTCTTT

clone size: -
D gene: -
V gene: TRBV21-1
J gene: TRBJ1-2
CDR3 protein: CANNSPRRLKTGDVPNGYTF
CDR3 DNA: TGTGCCAATAACTCTCCAAGGAGACTAAAAACAGGGGACGTTCCCAATGGCTACACCTTC

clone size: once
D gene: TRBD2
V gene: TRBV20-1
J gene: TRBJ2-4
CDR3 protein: CSAREPGRENIQYF
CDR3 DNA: TGCAGTGCTAGAGAACCCGGGAGGGAAAACATTCAGTACTTC

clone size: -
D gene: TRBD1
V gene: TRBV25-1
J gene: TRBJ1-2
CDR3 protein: CASSGQGRSGGYTF
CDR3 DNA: TGTGCCAGCAGTGGACAGGGAAGGTCGGGTGGCTACACCTTC

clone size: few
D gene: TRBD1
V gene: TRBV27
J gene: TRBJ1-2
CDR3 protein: CASSFLRAGGGYGYTF
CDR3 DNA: TGTGCCAGCAGTTTTCTTAGGGCAGGGGGCGGGTATGGCTACACCTTC

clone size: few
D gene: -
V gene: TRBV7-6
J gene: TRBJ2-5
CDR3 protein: CASNPTEGNQETQYF
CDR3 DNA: TGTGCCAGCAACCCGACTGAGGGAAACCAAGAGACCCAGTACTTC

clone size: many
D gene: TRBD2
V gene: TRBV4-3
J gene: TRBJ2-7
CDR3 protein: CASSQLLAGGHEQYF
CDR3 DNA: TGCGCCAGCAGCCAACTACTAGCGGGGGGGCACGAGCAGTACTTC

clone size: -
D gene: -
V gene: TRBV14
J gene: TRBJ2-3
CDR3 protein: CASSQVGGGAYTQYF
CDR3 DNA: TGTGCCAGCAGCCAAGTAGGAGGGGGGGCCTATACGCAGTATTTT

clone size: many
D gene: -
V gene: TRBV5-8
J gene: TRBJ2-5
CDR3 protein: CASSLEGDSRQETQYF
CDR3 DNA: TGTGCCAGCAGCTTGGAAGGTGACAGTAGACAAGAGACCCAGTACTTC

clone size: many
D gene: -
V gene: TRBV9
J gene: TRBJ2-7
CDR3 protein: CASSPRPDTYEQYF
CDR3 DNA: TGTGCCAGCAGCCCACGCCCCGATACCTACGAGCAGTACTTC

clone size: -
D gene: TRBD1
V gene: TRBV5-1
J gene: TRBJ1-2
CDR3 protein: CASSSGQITYGYTF
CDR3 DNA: TGCGCCAGCAGCTCGGGACAGATTACCTATGGCTACACCTTC

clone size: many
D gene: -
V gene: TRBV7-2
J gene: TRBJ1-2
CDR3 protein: CASSLAAGTRDGYTF
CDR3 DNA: TGTGCCAGCAGCTTAGCGGCAGGAACCAGGGATGGCTACACCTTC

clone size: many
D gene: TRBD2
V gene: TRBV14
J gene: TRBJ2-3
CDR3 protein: CASSQRRTSGDTDTQYF
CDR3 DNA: TGTGCCAGCAGCCAACGTAGGACTAGCGGGGACACAGATACGCAGTATTTT

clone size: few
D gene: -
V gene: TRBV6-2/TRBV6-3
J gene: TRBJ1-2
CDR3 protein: CASSERGGRGGYTF
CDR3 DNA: TGTGCCAGCAGTGAACGAGGGGGGCGAGGTGGCTACACCTTC

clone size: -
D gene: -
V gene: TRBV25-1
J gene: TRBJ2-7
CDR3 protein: CASSEGDSIRYEQYF
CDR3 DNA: TGTGCCAGCAGTGAAGGTGACTCGATCCGCTACGAGCAGTACTTC

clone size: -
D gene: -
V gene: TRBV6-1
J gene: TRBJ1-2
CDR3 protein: CASSEQRTAFYGYTF
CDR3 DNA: TGTGCCAGCAGTGAACAAAGGACAGCCTTCTATGGCTACACCTTC

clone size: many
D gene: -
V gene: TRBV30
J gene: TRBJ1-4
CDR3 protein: CAWSFDGEKLFF
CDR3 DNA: TGTGCCTGGAGTTTCGACGGGGAAAAACTGTTTTTT

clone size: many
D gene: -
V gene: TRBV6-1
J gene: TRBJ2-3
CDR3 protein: CASSEAPGSTDTQYF
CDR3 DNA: TGTGCCAGCAGTGAAGCCCCGGGGAGCACAGATACGCAGTATTTT

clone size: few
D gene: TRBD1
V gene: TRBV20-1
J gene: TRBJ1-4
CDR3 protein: CSARQGLREKLFF
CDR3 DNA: TGCAGTGCTCGACAGGGCTTAAGGGAAAAACTGTTTTTT

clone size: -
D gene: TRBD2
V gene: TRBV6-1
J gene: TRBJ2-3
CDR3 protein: CASSRVAGGPIAGTDTQYF
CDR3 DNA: TGTGCCAGCAGTAGAGTAGCGGGGGGGCCGATCGCCGGCACAGATACGCAGTATTTT

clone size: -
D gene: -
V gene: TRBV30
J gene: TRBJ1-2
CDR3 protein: CACRILGYGYTF
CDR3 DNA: TGTGCCTGCCGTATTTTGGGTTATGGCTACACCTTC

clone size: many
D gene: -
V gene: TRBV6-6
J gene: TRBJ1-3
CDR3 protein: CASRTSDSFGGNTIYF
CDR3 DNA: TGTGCCAGCAGAACGAGTGACAGCTTTGGAGGAAACACCATATATTTT

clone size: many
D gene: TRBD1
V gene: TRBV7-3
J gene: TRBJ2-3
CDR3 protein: CASSLTGQGAILRTDTQYF
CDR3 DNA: TGTGCCAGCAGCTTAACGGGACAGGGAGCCATTCTACGCACAGATACGCAGTATTTT

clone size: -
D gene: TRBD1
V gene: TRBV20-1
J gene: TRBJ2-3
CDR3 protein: CSAWTGGAGSDTQYF
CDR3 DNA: TGCAGTGCTTGGACAGGGGGCGCGGGGTCAGATACGCAGTATTTT

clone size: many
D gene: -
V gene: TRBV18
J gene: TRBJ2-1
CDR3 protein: CASSPILRDNEQFF
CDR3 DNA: TGTGCCAGCTCACCAATCCTCAGGGACAATGAGCAGTTCTTC

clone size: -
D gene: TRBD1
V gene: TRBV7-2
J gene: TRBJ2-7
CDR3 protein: CASSLVVEDRAYEQYF
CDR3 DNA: TGTGCCAGCAGCTTAGTCGTCGAGGACAGGGCCTACGAGCAGTACTTC

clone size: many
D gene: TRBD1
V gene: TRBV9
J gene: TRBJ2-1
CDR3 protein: CASSVGSKGASEQFF
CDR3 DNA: TGTGCCAGCAGCGTAGGTAGTAAGGGGGCGAGCGAGCAGTTCTTC

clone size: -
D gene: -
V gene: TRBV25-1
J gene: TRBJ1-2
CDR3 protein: CASRGGPVSYGYTF
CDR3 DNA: TGTGCCTCGCGGGGGGGGCCCGTCAGCTATGGCTACACCTTC

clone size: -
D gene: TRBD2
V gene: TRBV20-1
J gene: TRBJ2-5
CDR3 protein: CSAREELAGAQETQYF
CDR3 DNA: TGCAGTGCTAGAGAGGAGCTAGCGGGGGCACAAGAGACCCAGTACTTC

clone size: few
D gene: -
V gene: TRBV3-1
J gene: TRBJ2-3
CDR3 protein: CASSPDLVTDTQYF
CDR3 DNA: TGTGCCAGCAGCCCAGATTTGGTCACAGATACGCAGTATTTT

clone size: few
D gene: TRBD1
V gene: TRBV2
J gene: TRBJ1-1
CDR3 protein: CASRTGVTNTEAFF
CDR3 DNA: TGTGCCAGCAGAACAGGGGTCACAAACACTGAAGCTTTCTTT

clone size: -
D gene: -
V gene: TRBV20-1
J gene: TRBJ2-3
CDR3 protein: CSAPRGGSGSTDTQYF
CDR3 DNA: TGCAGTGCTCCGAGAGGGGGTAGCGGTAGCACAGATACGCAGTATTTT

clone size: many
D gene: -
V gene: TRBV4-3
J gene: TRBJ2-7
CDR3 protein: CASSQDTDTSYEQYF
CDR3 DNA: TGCGCCAGCAGCCAGGATACTGACACTTCCTACGAGCAGTACTTC

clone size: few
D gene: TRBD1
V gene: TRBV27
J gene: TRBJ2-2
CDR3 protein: CASNTRGQGINTGELFF
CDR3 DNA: TGTGCCAGCAACACCAGGGGACAGGGGATTAACACCGGGGAGCTGTTTTTT

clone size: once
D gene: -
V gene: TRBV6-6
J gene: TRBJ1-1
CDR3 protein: CASRNPSGSEAFF
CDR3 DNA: TGTGCCAGCAGGAACCCCTCGGGGTCTGAAGCTTTCTTT

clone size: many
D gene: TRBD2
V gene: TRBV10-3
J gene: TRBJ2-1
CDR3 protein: CAITGGGSHNEQFF
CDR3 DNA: TGTGCCATCACGGGCGGGGGGTCCCACAATGAGCAGTTCTTC

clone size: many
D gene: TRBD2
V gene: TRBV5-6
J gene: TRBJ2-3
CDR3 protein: CASTNWGGSTDTQYF
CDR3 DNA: TGTGCCAGCACTAATTGGGGGGGGAGCACAGATACGCAGTATTTT

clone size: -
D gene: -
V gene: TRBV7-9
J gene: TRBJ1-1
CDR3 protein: CASSQDGGRWDTEAFF
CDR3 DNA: TGTGCCAGCAGCCAGGATGGGGGGCGCTGGGACACTGAAGCTTTCTTT

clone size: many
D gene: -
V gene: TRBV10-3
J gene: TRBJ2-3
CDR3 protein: CAISERRGSTDTQYF
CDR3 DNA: TGTGCCATCAGTGAAAGGCGGGGATCCACAGATACGCAGTATTTT